This T cell receptor beta chain is drawn from a study of shared clonotypes between healthy human individuals. Study-wide results and limits: In several donors, around 4.8% of naive CD4 clonotypes appeared in common.

Profiled with immunoSEQ multiplex PCR; TCRdb holds only in-frame clones, not every one. In the table there are about 960,000 clones, approximately 80% of which are singletons. All donors were healthy HIV-negative adults lacking recent acute infections or vaccinations. Investigators divided CD4+ cells into CD45RA+ naive and CD45RA-negative memory subsets. Germline V lookup: CDR1 KGHSH, CDR2 LQKENI. The CDR3 runs to 14 residues. The V gene lost 3 bases and the J gene lost 6 bases, with 9 bases spanning the gap. Comments on this clone: Its antigen is unidentified.

The sequenced material came from memory CD4+ T cells sorted from blood. Noted subset: CD45RA-negative fraction. The chain has TRBV18 and TRBJ1-6, with D possibly being TRBD1 (6 bases). The source is a man aged 18 to 29 in good health. The chain's CDR3 is CASSPAGVNSPLHF. The CDR3 nucleotides read TGTGCCAGCTCACCGGCAGGGGTTAATTCACCCCTCCACTTT.